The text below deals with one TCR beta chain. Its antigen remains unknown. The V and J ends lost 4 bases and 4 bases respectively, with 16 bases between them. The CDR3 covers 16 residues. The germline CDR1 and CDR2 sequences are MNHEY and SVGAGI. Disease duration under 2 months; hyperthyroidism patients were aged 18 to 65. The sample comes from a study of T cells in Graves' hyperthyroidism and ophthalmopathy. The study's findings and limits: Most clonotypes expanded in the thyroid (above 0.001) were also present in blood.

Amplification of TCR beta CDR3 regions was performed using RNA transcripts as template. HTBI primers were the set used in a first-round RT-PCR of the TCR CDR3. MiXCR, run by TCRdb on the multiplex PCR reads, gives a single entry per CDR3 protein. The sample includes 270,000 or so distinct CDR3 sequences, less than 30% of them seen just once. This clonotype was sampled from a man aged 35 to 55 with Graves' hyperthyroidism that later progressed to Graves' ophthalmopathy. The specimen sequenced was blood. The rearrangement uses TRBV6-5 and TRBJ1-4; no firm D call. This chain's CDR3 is CASSSTGDGSNEKLFF. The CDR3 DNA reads TGTGCCAGCAGTTCCACCGGAGACGGGAGTAATGAAAAACTGTTTTTT.